Here is one T cell receptor beta chain with its context. The CDR3 is 15 amino acids. Germline assignment: CDR1 SGHAT and CDR2 FQDESV (reference sequence). Trimming removed 2 bases from V and 1 base from J, with 11 bases in between. Cohorts were based on clinical histories the participants reported. These data come from a study of blood T cell repertoires in COVID-19. In the study overall: Material from acute and convalescent COVID-19 was sourced from the United States, Italy and Spain. T cells, B-cell-depleted T cells, or PBMCs supplied cDNA or gDNA.

Original processing methods: Researchers report that nucleated cell counts were estimated from reference gene primer amplification. Some clones are missing from TCRdb's copy, which holds only in-frame ones; the method was immunoSEQ multiplex PCR. V, J and clone size were drawn from that table, and D and trimming were deduced from the DNA. The sample records approximately 150,000 clones, about 88% being singletons. Sequences were obtained from PBMCs or T cells enriched from blood (not recorded which). The receptor was derived from a man in his forties or fifties with acute COVID-19. The chain recombines TRBV11-1 with TRBJ1-1; no firm D call. The CDR3 nucleotides read TGTGCCAGCAGCTTAAGTTGGCAGTCGAACACTGAAGCTTTCTTT. Its translation: CASSLSWQSNTEAFF.